The clone carrying this TCR beta chain showed up many times. The sample is drawn from a study of human T cells and chemical hapten exposure. TCRdb re-called the RACE reads through MiXCR, storing one row per CDR3 protein. The profile shows fewer than 70,000 distinct CDR3 sequences, 6.5% to 8.5% of them singletons. The V and J ends lost 1 base and 3 bases respectively, with 6 bases between them. Germline loops: CDR1 GTSNPN, CDR2 SVGIG (reference sequence). The CDR3 extends over 13 amino acids. The time point: pre-sensitization, week 0. The sample's treatment: therapeutic diphenylcyclopropenone sensitization with weekly scalp DPC.

The rearrangement uses TRBV30 and TRBJ1-4; D is undetermined. The sequencing used whole blood, collected in connection with sensitization to the hapten diphenylcyclopropenone (DPC). The sequence came from a woman under 40 with alopecia areata. Some clones in this sample may be carry-over from other donors' samples. The CDR3 region has the DNA TGTGCCTGGAGTGGAGGTCCTAATGAAAAACTGTTTTTT. Amino acid sequence: CAWSGGPNEKLFF.